Shown below are 13 T cell receptor beta chains from a single sample sequenced in a study of neurological immune-mediated disorders (dated by TCRdb to about 2019). To prepare the library, 5' RACE was applied. The reads were generated on an Illumina HiSeq 2500. TCRdb reworked the public reads: Q25 trimming with fastp, MiXCR clone assembly, productive beta chains retained. Duplicate CDR3 protein sequences are folded into a single record with the most common DNA and genes. This sample holds roughly 20,000 distinct CDR3 sequences; around 15% were observed only once. Clones ranked in the top ten supply roughly 6.9% of the sample. Specimen: CD8+ T cells from blood. These receptors all stem from a woman aged 18-30 years with multiple sclerosis.

This clonotype was seen more than once but under ten times. The rearrangement joins TRBV14 to TRBJ2-1, with 7 bases lining up with TRBD2. V was pared by 4 bases and J by 5 bases, with 8 bases of the junction left unmatched. The length of the CDR3 is 15 residues. CDR1 is SGHDN and CDR2 is FVKESK in the germline V gene. The CDR3: CASSPRLAAHNEQFF. The CDR3 DNA follows: TGTGCCAGCAGCCCCCGACTAGCAGCACACAATGAGCAGTTCTTC.

This chain links TRBV20-1 with TRBJ2-1, with 10 bases lining up with TRBD1. CDR1 and CDR2 from the germline V gene are DFQATT and SNEGSKA (reference sequence). The CDR3 is 16 residues long. Germline trimming cut 2 bases from V and 4 bases from J; bases unmatched to any gene: 8. The CDR3 here is CSARPIPGQGYNEQFF. CDR3 DNA sequence: TGCAGTGCTAGACCCATTCCGGGACAGGGGTACAATGAGCAGTTCTTC.

This clonotype was seen at least ten times. This rearrangement joins TRBV10-3 to TRBJ2-5; 7 nucleotides line up with TRBD2. This CDR3 is built from 16 residues. Germline loops: CDR1 ENHRY, CDR2 SYGVKD. The V and J ends lost 3 bases and 2 bases, in that order; junction bases with no gene match: 9. The CDR3 DNA reads as TGTGCCATCAGTGATCAGGGAGCGGGGAGACAAGAGACCCAGTACTTC. Protein product: CAISDQGAGRQETQYF.

V is TRBV11-3 and J is TRBJ2-1, with D possibly matching TRBD2 (7 bases). Trimming took off 7 bases at V and 7 bases at J, with 20 bases between the two ends. The CDR3 has 15 residues. The germline V gene encodes CDR1 SGHNT and CDR2 YENEEA. CDR3 amino acids: CASIYGGGRSNEQFF. The CDR3 nucleotides read TGTGCCAGCATCTACGGGGGCGGGAGATCTAATGAGCAGTTCTTC.

This clonotype was recorded at least ten times. This chain links TRBV7-8 with TRBJ1-5, with D unresolved. The germline CDR1 and CDR2 sequences are SGHVS and FQNEAQ. CDR3 length: 12 residues. V was cut by 5 bases and J by 4 bases, with 6 bases left in between. This chain's CDR3 is CASSPRNQPQHF. CDR3 DNA sequence: TGTGCCAGCAGCCCTCGAAATCAGCCCCAGCATTTT.

This clonotype was detected ten times or more. The chain recombines TRBV5-5 with TRBJ2-1; 7 bases are a match to TRBD2. With 4 bases clipped from V and 8 bases from J, the junction kept 3 bases outside the gene matches. Germline V CDR1 and CDR2: SGHKS, YYEKEE (reference sequence). CDR3 length equals 12 residues. This CDR3 reads CASSRGRDEQFF. The DNA for the CDR3 is TGTGCCAGCAGCCGAGGGAGGGATGAGCAGTTCTTC.

This chain connects TRBV3-1 to TRBJ2-7; possibly TRBD1 for D (5 bases). From germline, CDR1 is LGHDT and CDR2 YNNKEL (reference sequence). V was pared by 0 bases and J by 2 bases, with 8 bases between. This CDR3 has 14 residues. The CDR3 coding sequence is TGTGCCAGCAGCCAAGACAGGGCTACCTACGAGCAGTACGTC. It codes for CASSQDRATYEQYV.

This clonotype was detected many times. The rearrangement uses TRBV20-1 and TRBJ2-1; 9 bases match TRBD2. Germline V gene data show CDR1 as DFQATT and CDR2 as SNEGSKA (reference sequence). This CDR3 comprises 16 residues. V lost 3 bases and J lost 6; bases outside the gene matches: 12. CDR3 nucleotides: TGCAGTGCTAGGACGGTCCGGCGGGAGGGAGTCAATGAGCAGTTCTTC. It translates to CSARTVRREGVNEQFF.

This clonotype was recorded many times. CDR3 in amino acids: CASSLTDGTGYQPQHF. The CDR3 DNA follows: TGTGCCAGCAGTCTTACGGATGGGACAGGTTATCAGCCCCAGCATTTT. This chain joins TRBV6-6 and TRBJ1-5; 8 positions agree with TRBD1. Trimming cost V 5 bases and J 5 bases; bases outside gene matches: 11. The CDR3 spans 16 residues. Germline V gene sequence: CDR1 MNHNY, CDR2 SVGAGI (reference sequence).

The genes are TRBV24-1 and TRBJ2-2, with 14 positions matching TRBD2. CDR1 KGHDR and CDR2 SFDVKD come from the germline V gene. This CDR3 contains 19 residues. The J segment lost 1 base and the V segment lost 3 bases, leaving 6 bases of the junction unmatched. The CDR3 coding sequence is TGTGCCACCAGTGATCCCGGGACTAGCGGGAGTCGGAACACCGGGGAGCTGTTTTTT. Its protein product is CATSDPGTSGSRNTGELFF.

Many counts were recorded for this clonotype. The chain recombines TRBV6-2 or TRBV6-3 with TRBJ2-7, with a weak D call TRBD2 (6 bases). V lost 4 bases, J lost 1 base, and 8 bases lay in between. This CDR3 has 13 amino acids. Germline V gives CDR1 MNHEY, CDR2 SVGEGT. CDR3 DNA sequence: TGTGCCAGCAGTTGGGGAGGATCCTACGAGCAGTACGTC. This sequence encodes CASSWGGSYEQYV.

This clonotype was counted ten times or more. The chain is built from TRBV5-6 and TRBJ2-7; 7 nucleotides match TRBD1. The CDR3 has 15 residues. V was clipped by 2 bases and J by 0 bases; unmatched bases: 5. The germline CDR1 and CDR2 sequences are SGHDT and YYEEEE. In nucleotides, the CDR3 is TGTGCCAGCAGCTTTGGCAGGGGGAGCTCCTACGAGCAGTACTTC. Its translation is CASSFGRGSSYEQYF. The full variable domain, with the rest looked up from reference TRBV5-6 and TRBJ2-7, is DAGVTQSPTHLIKTRGQQVTLRCSPKSGHDTVSWYQQALGQGPQFIFQYYEEEERQRGNFPDRFSGHQFPNYSSELNVNALLLGDSALYLCASSFGRGSSYEQYFGPGTRLTVT.

In its sample, this clonotype was seen many times. The V and J genes are TRBV5-1 and TRBJ2-7; the D is unclear. The ends were cut back, 4 bases at V and 2 bases at J, with 19 bases in the middle. Germline lookup yields CDR1 SGHRS and CDR2 YFSETQ. CDR3 size: 16 residues. The CDR3 nucleotides are TGCGCCAGCAGCATCGCGGTGGGTCTTCCCCCCTACGAGCAGTACTTC. Protein sequence: CASSIAVGLPPYEQYF.